This T cell receptor (beta chain) is drawn from a study of blood T cell repertoires in COVID-19. V dropped 4 bases and J dropped 5; count of bases not matched to a gene: 8. CDR1 is SGHKS, CDR2 YYEKEE, per germline (reference sequence). CDR3 size: 14 residues. The data were produced by immunoSEQ multiplex PCR, yet TCRdb's version contains in-frame clones alone and is incomplete. The sample has 100,000 to 150,000 clones, 65% to 90% seen once. The source material was peripheral blood. This chain links TRBV5-5 with TRBJ2-5; 7 bases fit TRBD1. The TCR comes from a woman older than 75 with acute or convalescent COVID-19. Written as DNA, the CDR3 is TGTGCCAGCAGCCCGACAGGGATGCGCGAGACCCAGTACTTC. Translation: CASSPTGMRETQYF.